The entry below describes one T cell receptor (beta chain). Antigen: not known. The entry originates in a study of radiotherapy plus CTLA-4 blockade in lung cancer. In the study overall: Patients showed objective responses in about 20% of cases and disease control in less than 35%. Study findings and constraints: Tumor-derived TCR clones expanded in blood after radiotherapy plus ipilimumab. Together with interferon-beta, which increased in serum after radiation, early dynamic changes in blood T cell clones were reportedly the best predictors of response.

Clones were sequenced by immunoSEQ multiplex PCR, and TCRdb holds only the in-frame ones, with some missing. The sample has approximately 94,000 clones; approximately 78% are singletons. Trimming removed 6 bases at V and 4 bases at J, with 15 bases between. From germline, CDR1 is MNHEY and CDR2 SMNVEV (reference sequence). The CDR3 totals 14 residues. Patients had chemo-refractory metastatic non-small-cell lung cancer and received focal radiation plus CTLA-4 blockade that used ipilimumab. The chain joins TRBV27 to TRBJ1-2; possibly TRBD1 for D (5 bases). This sample comprised peripheral blood, obtained from a patient treated with radiotherapy plus ipilimumab. The TCR comes from a human donor with non-small cell lung cancer that progressed on radiotherapy plus ipilimumab. The CDR3 loop reads CASRPGTLLYGYTF. CDR3 DNA: TGTGCCAGCAGACCCGGGACCTTACTCTATGGCTACACCTTC.